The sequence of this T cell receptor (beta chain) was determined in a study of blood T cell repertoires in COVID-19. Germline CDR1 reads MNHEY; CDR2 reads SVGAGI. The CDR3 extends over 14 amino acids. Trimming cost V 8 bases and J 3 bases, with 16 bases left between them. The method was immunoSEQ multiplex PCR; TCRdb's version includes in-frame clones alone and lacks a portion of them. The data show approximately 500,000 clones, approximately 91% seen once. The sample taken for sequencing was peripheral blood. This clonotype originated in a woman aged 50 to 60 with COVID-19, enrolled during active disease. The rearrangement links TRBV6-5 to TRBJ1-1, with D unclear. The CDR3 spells CASAQTGRDTEAFF. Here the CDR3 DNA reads TGTGCCAGCGCCCAAACGGGGAGGGACACTGAAGCTTTCTTT.